This is a list of T cell receptor beta chains from one sample in a study of T cell responses to AZD1222 COVID-19 vaccine. The repertoire was sequenced with immunoSEQ multiplex PCR; TCRdb's copy has only in-frame clones and lacks some. The repertoire holds around 130,000 clones, around 91% seen once, with about 4.8% in the top ten. This specimen consisted of peripheral blood, obtained on day 0 of AZD1222 vaccination. Receptor source: an adult in good health. Both conserved end residues are part of each CDR3. D genes are given only for firm matches. Size is omitted from some rows. Given values are once, few, many or a class for expanded clones.

abundance	j_gene	v_gene	d_gene	CDR3nt	CDR3aa
-	TRBJ1-2	TRBV19	-	TGTGCCAGTAGGCGACGGGAGGATGGCTACACCTTC	CASRRREDGYTF
-	TRBJ1-1	TRBV12-3/TRBV12-4	TRBD1	TGTGCCAGCAGTTCCGGGACAGAAGAAGCTTTCTTT	CASSSGTEEAFF
-	TRBJ2-2	TRBV14	TRBD2	TGTGCCAGCAGCCCGCCGGGACTAGCCTTCACCGGGGAGCTGTTTTTT	CASSPPGLAFTGELFF
-	TRBJ1-1	TRBV30	TRBD1	TGTGCCTGGAGTCCAATGACAGGGCCCAACACTGAAGCTTTCTTT	CAWSPMTGPNTEAFF
-	TRBJ2-6	TRBV7-9	-	TGTGCCAGCAGCAGAACCGTAAGCTCTGGGGCCAACGTCCTGACTTTC	CASSRTVSSGANVLTF
-	TRBJ2-3	TRBV19	TRBD2	TGTGCCAGTAGTATAGCCCCCCCTCTAGCGGGGGGGCCCGGGACGCAGTATTTT	CASSIAPPLAGGPGTQYF
-	TRBJ1-1	TRBV18	-	TGTGCCAGCTCACCAACGGCCAGGGTTAACACTGAAGCTTTCTTT	CASSPTARVNTEAFF
-	TRBJ1-3	TRBV28	-	TGTGCCAGCAGTTTGTTGGTTGGACAGAGAGGAAACACCATATATTTT	CASSLLVGQRGNTIYF
-	TRBJ1-2	TRBV4-1	-	TGCGCCAGCAGCCACCTTACAGCGAACTATGGCTACACCTTC	CASSHLTANYGYTF
-	TRBJ2-3	TRBV27	-	TGTGCCAGCAGTTTAAGAGGCCGGGGTCTGGGGGATACGCAGTATTTT	CASSLRGRGLGDTQYF
-	TRBJ1-1	TRBV13	-	TGTGCCAGCAGTTTTTCCATGAACACTGAAGCTTTCTTT	CASSFSMNTEAFF
-	TRBJ2-3	TRBV5-1	-	TGCGCCAGCAGCTTGGCTCAGGTTCATGATACGCAGTATTTT	CASSLAQVHDTQYF
-	TRBJ2-3	TRBV24-1	TRBD2	TGTGCCACCAGTTCGGCGGGGGGGCACGGCACAGATACGCAGTATTTT	CATSSAGGHGTDTQYF
-	TRBJ1-6	TRBV25-1	-	TGTGCCAGCAGTGAAGGTCCGAAGGGTAATTCACCCCTCCACTTT	CASSEGPKGNSPLHF
-	TRBJ1-2	TRBV4-1	-	TGCGCCAGCAGCCTCGCGGGCAGGGCTAACTATGGCTACACCTTC	CASSLAGRANYGYTF
-	TRBJ1-2	TRBV18	-	TGTGCCAGCTCACCAGGGGAGGGTCGGCTGGATGGCTACACCTTC	CASSPGEGRLDGYTF
-	TRBJ2-7	TRBV2	-	TGTGCCAGCAAACGGAGGGGGTTAGATCCCTACGAGCAGTACTTC	CASKRRGLDPYEQYF
-	TRBJ1-3	TRBV19	-	TGTGCCAGTAGTATTGGGGGTCGGTATAGCTCTGGAAACACCATATATTTT	CASSIGGRYSSGNTIYF
-	TRBJ1-1	TRBV5-1	TRBD1	TGCGCCAGCAGCTTTCCAGGGGGCACTGAAGCTTTCTTT	CASSFPGGTEAFF
-	TRBJ1-2	TRBV3-1/TRBV3-2	-	TGTGCCAGCAGCCAAGTAGGGCTCCATGGCTACACCTTC	CASSQVGLHGYTF
few	TRBJ1-6	TRBV5-1	TRBD1	TGCGCCAGCAGTCGGATGGACAGGGATAATTCACCCCTCCACTTT	CASSRMDRDNSPLHF
-	TRBJ1-5	TRBV3-1/TRBV3-2	-	TGTGCCAGCAGCCCAAGACTGTCCCAGCCCCAGCATTTT	CASSPRLSQPQHF
-	TRBJ2-7	TRBV11-3	-	TGTGCCAGCAGCTTAGGAGGGTCGTACGAGCAGTACTTC	CASSLGGSYEQYF
-	TRBJ2-7	TRBV6-1	TRBD1	TGTGCCAGCAGTGAAGTGGGACAGGGGAACTACGAGCAGTACTTC	CASSEVGQGNYEQYF
few	TRBJ1-1	TRBV29-1	-	TGCAGCGTTGAAAGGCCCGGACCGAAGATGAACACTGAAGCTTTCTTT	CSVERPGPKMNTEAFF
-	TRBJ1-4	TRBV4-2	-	TGTGCCAGCAGCCAAGTGGATTTTGACAGGCAGGAAAAACTGTTTTTT	CASSQVDFDRQEKLFF
-	TRBJ2-3	TRBV29-1	-	TGCAGCGTTGAATTGGGGGGGGCGGGAGATACGCAGTATTTT	CSVELGGAGDTQYF
-	TRBJ2-6	TRBV19	TRBD1	TGTGCCAGTAGTATTGGACAGGGTGTAAGTGGGGCCAACGTCCTGACTTTC	CASSIGQGVSGANVLTF
-	TRBJ1-1	TRBV6-5	-	TGTGCCAGCAAACAGCCTCCGTACACTGAAGCTTTCTTT	CASKQPPYTEAFF
-	TRBJ1-2	TRBV27	TRBD1	TGTGCCAGCAGTATTTGGCCCCAACAGGGGGCGGGCGGCTATGGCTACACCTTC	CASSIWPQQGAGGYGYTF
-	TRBJ2-7	TRBV7-9	TRBD1	TGTGCCAGCAGCCTTGGACAGGGCATGTCCTACGAGCAGTACTTC	CASSLGQGMSYEQYF
-	TRBJ1-3	TRBV28	-	TGTGCCAGCAGTTCTCCTGGAAACACCATATATTTT	CASSSPGNTIYF
-	TRBJ1-6	TRBV9	TRBD1	TGTGCCAGCAGCCCCACATGGGACAGGGCTTCACCCCTCCACTTT	CASSPTWDRASPLHF